What follows are 20 T cell receptor beta chains derived from one specimen sequenced in a study of chemoradiotherapy in HPV16-positive cancers. The repertoire was sequenced with immunoSEQ multiplex PCR; TCRdb's copy has only in-frame clones and lacks some. The sample contains some 12,000 clones, roughly 92% of which appear only once. This specimen consisted of blood, obtained from a patient who underwent chemoradiotherapy. Receptor source: a human donor with HPV-associated anogenital cancer.

The rearrangement links TRBV9 to TRBJ2-5; a weak D match, TRBD1 (6 bases). V dropped 4 bases and J dropped 4 bases, with 17 bases sitting between them. The CDR3 spans 15 residues. The germline V gene encodes CDR1 SGDLS and CDR2 YYNGEE. CDR3 nucleotides: TGTGCCAGCAGCCCCCGACCTCTCAGGGGAGAGACCCAGTACTTC. Amino acid sequence: CASSPRPLRGETQYF.

The chain employs TRBV7-2 and TRBJ2-2; D assignment may be TRBD1 or TRBD2 (5 bases each). The germline gives CDR1 SGHTA, CDR2 FQGNSA. The V and J ends lost 10 bases and 0 bases respectively, with 18 bases between them. The CDR3 is 16 residues long. CDR3 protein: CATHDWGWANTGELFF. The CDR3 coding sequence is TGTGCCACTCACGACTGGGGGTGGGCGAACACCGGGGAGCTGTTTTTT.

This clone was seen only once. The CDR3 sequence: CASSLNGGNTGELFF. CDR3 nucleotides: TGTGCCAGCAGCTTAAACGGAGGGAACACCGGGGAGCTGTTTTTT. The chain joins TRBV7-3 to TRBJ2-2; the D gene is possibly TRBD2 (5 bases). The ends were cut back, 1 base at V and 1 base at J, with 7 bases in the middle. The CDR3 covers 15 residues. Germline V gene lookup returns CDR1 SGHTA and CDR2 FQGTGA.

The V and J genes are TRBV19 and TRBJ1-2; TRBD1 is a possible D gene (5 bases). This CDR3 region has 14 residues. CDR1 is LNHDA, CDR2 SQIVND, per germline (reference sequence). Trimming stripped 9 bases from V and 4 bases from J, with 18 bases between. This chain's CDR3 is CASRRAGLFYGYTF. The CDR3 coding sequence is TGTGCCAGCAGGCGGGCGGGACTCTTCTATGGCTACACCTTC.

The chain carries TRBV4-3 and TRBJ2-5, with TRBD2 matching 8 bases. This CDR3 has 18 amino acids. Germline trimming cut 5 bases from V and 3 bases from J; bases unmatched to any gene: 17. Germline values: CDR1 LGHNA, CDR2 YSLEER. CDR3 amino acids: CASSATSRLAGGEETQYF. DNA of the CDR3: TGCGCCAGCAGCGCCACCTCCCGACTGGCGGGGGGCGAAGAGACCCAGTACTTC.

The gene calls are TRBV6-6 and TRBJ1-4, with unresolved D. The V and J ends lost 8 bases and 0 bases respectively, with 10 bases between them. Germline CDR1 and CDR2: MNHNY and SVGAGI (reference sequence). The CDR3 contains 14 residues. The DNA for the CDR3 is TGTGCCAGCCGATCGGCTGCAACTAATGAAAAACTGTTTTTT. This codes for CASRSAATNEKLFF.

The count of this clone is one. The CDR3 region is CSVEPGGAETQYF. In DNA form, the CDR3 reads TGCAGCGTTGAACCAGGAGGGGCCGAGACCCAGTACTTC. The genes are TRBV29-1 and TRBJ2-5; weak D call: TRBD2 (6 bases). Trimming removed 2 bases from V and 5 bases from J, with 12 bases in between. Germline loops: CDR1 SQVTM, CDR2 ANQGSEA. The CDR3 runs 13 residues.

This chain joins TRBV7-9 and TRBJ2-1, with 7 bases matching TRBD2. Germline values: CDR1 SEHNR, CDR2 FQNEAQ (reference sequence). The CDR3 runs to 14 residues. V shed 2 bases, J shed 6 bases, and the junction held 4 bases outside the gene matches. The CDR3 bases are TGTGCCAGCAGCTTACACGGGACTACCAATGAGCAGTTCTTC. Amino acid sequence: CASSLHGTTNEQFF. The full variable domain, its missing parts supplied by reference TRBV7-9 and TRBJ2-1, is DTGVSQNPRHKITKRGQNVTFRCDPISEHNRLYWYRQTLGQGPEFLTYFQNEAQLEKSRLLSDRFSAERPKGSFSTLEIQRTEQGDSAMYLCASSLHGTTNEQFFGPGTRLTVL.

The gene calls are TRBV7-3 and TRBJ2-7; TRBD1 agrees at 7 bases. Germline CDR1 SGHTA, CDR2 FQGTGA. V gave up 6 bases and J gave up 3 bases; unmatched junction bases: 5. The CDR3 spans 13 residues. The CDR3 reads CASSRDRHYEQYF. In DNA form, the CDR3 reads TGTGCCAGCAGTCGGGACAGACACTACGAGCAGTACTTC.

The chain employs TRBV30 and TRBJ2-7, with a possible D match to TRBD1 (5 bases). CDR3 size: 13 residues. Trimming pared 3 bases from V and 0 bases from J, leaving 9 bases between. Germline V CDR1 and CDR2: GTSNPN, SVGIG (reference sequence). Here the CDR3 DNA reads TGTGCCTGGAGGGGCAGGGACTCCTACGAGCAGTACTTC. Amino acid sequence: CAWRGRDSYEQYF.

This clone was counted a few times. J is TRBJ1-1 and V is TRBV2; D gene unclear. The V end was cut by 6 bases, the J end by 3 bases, with 11 bases between. The CDR3 has 13 amino acids. Looked up from germline, CDR1 is SNHLY and CDR2 is FYNNEI. The CDR3: CASRTDGYTEAFF. CDR3 DNA sequence: TGTGCCAGCAGGACTGACGGTTACACTGAAGCTTTCTTT.

V gene TRBV27 combines with J gene TRBJ2-4; TRBD1 matches 9 bases. The V gene end was trimmed by 5 bases and the J gene end by 8 bases; junction bases not matched to a gene: 4. This CDR3 region has 13 residues. Germline lookup yields CDR1 MNHEY and CDR2 SMNVEV (reference sequence). CDR3 sequence reads: CASSPGQGHIQYF. Written as DNA, the CDR3 is TGTGCCAGCAGTCCGGGACAGGGTCACATTCAGTACTTC.

V usage is TRBV12-5 and J usage is TRBJ1-5, with 8 bases that match TRBD1. The J segment lost 3 bases and the V segment lost 5 bases, leaving 3 bases of the junction unmatched. This CDR3 region has 14 residues. Germline CDR1 LGHNT, CDR2 FRNRAP. CDR3 region: CASGVQGDNQPQHF. As DNA, the CDR3 is TGTGCTAGTGGTGTACAGGGGGACAATCAGCCCCAGCATTTT.

This clone has just one count. The rearrangement links TRBV5-1 to TRBJ1-2; D is unresolved. This CDR3 has 13 amino acids. V lost 1 base to trimming and J lost 8 bases, with 12 bases between them. Per the germline V gene, CDR1 is SGHRS and CDR2 is YFSETQ. DNA for the CDR3: TGCGCCAGCAGCTTGCTGGACGCGGGGGGCTACACCTTC. This gives the protein CASSLLDAGGYTF.

The V gene is TRBV4-3, the J gene TRBJ2-2; 9 bases map to TRBD2. Looked up from germline, CDR1 is LGHNA and CDR2 is YSLEER. The V segment lost 1 base and the J segment 3 bases; nucleotides outside the gene matches: 3. This CDR3 region has 16 residues. DNA for the CDR3: TGCGCCAGCAGCCAAGTTGCGGGGGGGGACACCGGGGAGCTGTTTTTT. This translates into CASSQVAGGDTGELFF.

J is TRBJ1-3 and V is TRBV7-9; D is uncertain. This CDR3 is 13 amino acids long. Germline lookup yields CDR1 SEHNR and CDR2 FQNEAQ (reference sequence). Trimming cost V 5 bases and J 4 bases, with 9 bases left between them. In DNA, the CDR3 is TGTGCCAGCAGCCAAGGGAACGGAAACACCATATATTTT. Its translation is CASSQGNGNTIYF.

The V and J genes are TRBV27 and TRBJ2-3; D tentatively fits TRBD1 or TRBD2 (5 bases each). Germline V lookup: CDR1 MNHEY, CDR2 SMNVEV (reference sequence). Trimming left V 4 bases short and J 8 bases short, with 16 bases between. The CDR3 length is 14 residues. In DNA, the CDR3 is TGTGCCAGCAGTTGGGGCCCTCTGCGGGTTACGCAGTATTTT. Its translation: CASSWGPLRVTQYF.

This rearrangement joins TRBV9 to TRBJ1-1, with a tentative D call TRBD1 (6 bases). V was cut by 4 bases and J by 3 bases, with 19 bases left in between. CDR1 is SGDLS, CDR2 YYNGEE, per germline. The CDR3 has 16 amino acids. The CDR3 loop is CASSPTGTMTYTEAFF. The CDR3 DNA follows: TGTGCCAGCAGCCCGACCGGGACAATGACGTACACTGAAGCTTTCTTT.

This chain connects TRBV2 to TRBJ1-5, with 10 positions matching TRBD1. With 7 bases clipped from V and 7 bases from J, the junction kept 4 bases outside the gene matches. Germline assignment: CDR1 SNHLY and CDR2 FYNNEI. This CDR3 is 13 amino acids long. This CDR3 reads CASTRDRGQPQHF. CDR3 coding DNA: TGTGCCAGCACCCGGGACAGGGGACAGCCCCAGCATTTT.

V gene TRBV11-2 combines with J gene TRBJ2-1; 10 bases align to TRBD2. There are 15 residues in the CDR3. In germline, CDR1 is SGHAT, CDR2 FQNNGV. Losses at the gene ends were 5 bases for V and 4 bases for J; bases not matched to a gene: 5. DNA for the CDR3: TGTGCCAGCAGCCGCCAGCGGGGGGGTTACAATGAGCAGTTCTTC. This gives the protein CASSRQRGGYNEQFF.